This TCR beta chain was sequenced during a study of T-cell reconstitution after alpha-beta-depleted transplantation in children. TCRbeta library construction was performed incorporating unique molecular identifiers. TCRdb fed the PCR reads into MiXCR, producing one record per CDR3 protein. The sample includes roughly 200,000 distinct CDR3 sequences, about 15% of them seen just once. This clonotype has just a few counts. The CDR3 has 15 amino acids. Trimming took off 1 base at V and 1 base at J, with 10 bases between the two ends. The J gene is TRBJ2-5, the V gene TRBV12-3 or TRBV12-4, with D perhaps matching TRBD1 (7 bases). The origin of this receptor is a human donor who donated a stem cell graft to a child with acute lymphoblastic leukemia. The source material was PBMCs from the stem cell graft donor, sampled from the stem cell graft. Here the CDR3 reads CASSLGGTAQETQYF. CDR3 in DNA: TGTGCCAGCAGTTTAGGCGGGACAGCCCAAGAGACCCAGTACTTC.